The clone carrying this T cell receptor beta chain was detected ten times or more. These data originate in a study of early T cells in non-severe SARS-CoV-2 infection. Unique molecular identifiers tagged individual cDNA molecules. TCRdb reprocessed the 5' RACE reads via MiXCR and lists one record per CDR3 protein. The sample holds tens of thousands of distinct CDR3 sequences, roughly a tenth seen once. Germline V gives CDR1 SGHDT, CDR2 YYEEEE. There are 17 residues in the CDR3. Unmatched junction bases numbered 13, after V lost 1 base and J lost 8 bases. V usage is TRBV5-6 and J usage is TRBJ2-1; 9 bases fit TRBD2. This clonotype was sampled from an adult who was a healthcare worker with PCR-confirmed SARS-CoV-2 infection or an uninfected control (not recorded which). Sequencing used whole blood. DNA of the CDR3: TGTGCCAGCAGCTTGTCAATAGCGGGAGACTTTGATGATGAGCAGTTCTTC. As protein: CASSLSIAGDFDDEQFF.